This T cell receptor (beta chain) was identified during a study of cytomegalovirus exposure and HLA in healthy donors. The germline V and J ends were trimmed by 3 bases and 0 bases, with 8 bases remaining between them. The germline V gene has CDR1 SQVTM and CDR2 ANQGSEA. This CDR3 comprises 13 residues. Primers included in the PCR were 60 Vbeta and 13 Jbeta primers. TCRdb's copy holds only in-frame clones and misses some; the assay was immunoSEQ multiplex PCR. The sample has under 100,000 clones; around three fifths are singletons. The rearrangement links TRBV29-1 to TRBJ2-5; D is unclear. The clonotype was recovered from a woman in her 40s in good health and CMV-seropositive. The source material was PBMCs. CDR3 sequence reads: CSVDFPYQETQYF. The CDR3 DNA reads TGCAGCGTTGATTTCCCGTACCAAGAGACCCAGTACTTC. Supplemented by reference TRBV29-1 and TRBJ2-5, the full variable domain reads SAVISQKPSRDICQRGTSLTIQCQVDSQVTMMFWYRQQPGQSLTLIATANQGSEATYESGFVIDKFPISRPNLTFSTLTVSNMSPEDSSIYLCSVDFPYQETQYFGPGTRLLVL.